These T cell receptor beta chains were read from a single sample in a study of blood T cell repertoires in COVID-19. TCRdb's copy holds only in-frame clones and misses some; the assay was immunoSEQ multiplex PCR. The table lists some 320,000 clones, about 91% of them singletons. Sequenced material: peripheral blood. The origin of the receptors is a woman in her twenties or thirties who had recovered from COVID-19. The CDR3 runs from the conserved cysteine through the conserved F or W. A D gene is named only where the DNA matches it firmly. Clone sizes are given selectively: once, few, many, or a class where the clone is expanded.

-,15,TRBD2,TRBJ2-1,TRBV5-1,CASSQLAGSYNEQFF,TGCGCCAGCAGCCAACTAGCGGGCTCTTACAATGAGCAGTTCTTC
-,17,TRBD1,TRBJ2-1,TRBV18,CASSPATGGLRYNEQFF,TGTGCCAGCTCACCCGCGACAGGGGGTCTGAGGTACAATGAGCAGTTCTTC
-,15,-,TRBJ2-2,TRBV5-8,CASSWKQGANRELFF,TGTGCCAGCAGCTGGAAACAGGGCGCTAATAGGGAGCTGTTTTTT
once,15,TRBD2,TRBJ2-7,TRBV3-1/TRBV3-2,CASSPYRGGLHEQYF,TGTGCCAGCAGCCCCTACCGCGGGGGGCTCCACGAGCAGTACTTC
-,14,-,TRBJ2-7,TRBV5-1,CASSFGPPGDEQYF,TGCGCCAGCAGCTTCGGGCCACCGGGGGACGAGCAGTACTTC
-,13,TRBD1,TRBJ2-4,TRBV27,CASSWGQGDIQYF,TGTGCCAGCAGTTGGGGACAGGGAGACATTCAGTACTTC
-,15,TRBD1,TRBJ2-5,TRBV2,CASSVQGAIQETQYF,TGTGCCAGCAGTGTACAGGGGGCTATCCAAGAGACCCAGTACTTC
-,14,-,TRBJ2-5,TRBV18,CASSPTTGQETQYF,TGTGCCAGCTCACCGACGACAGGACAAGAGACCCAGTACTTC
-,13,-,TRBJ2-7,TRBV5-1,CASSVGLQVEQYF,TGCGCCAGCAGCGTAGGCCTTCAGGTCGAGCAGTACTTC
once,12,-,TRBJ1-2,TRBV3-1/TRBV3-2,CASSQRSEGYTF,TGTGCCAGCAGCCAAAGATCTGAGGGCTACACCTTC
-,15,TRBD2,TRBJ2-5,TRBV5-1,CASSDGGLARETQYF,TGCGCCAGCAGCGACGGGGGACTAGCTCGGGAGACCCAGTACTTC
-,18,TRBD1,TRBJ1-5,TRBV24-1,CATSGRRGQVYSNQPQHF,TGTGCCACCAGTGGTCGTAGGGGACAGGTTTATAGCAATCAGCCCCAGCATTTT
-,15,TRBD2,TRBJ2-3,TRBV6-5,CASRLAGAGEGTQYF,TGTGCCAGCAGACTAGCGGGGGCGGGAGAGGGTACGCAGTATTTT
-,14,TRBD1,TRBJ1-5,TRBV3-1/TRBV3-2,CASSISQGNQPQHF,TGTGCCAGCAGCATTTCACAGGGGAATCAGCCCCAGCATTTT
-,14,-,TRBJ2-3,TRBV29-1,CSVEWAEIRDTQYF,TGCAGCGTTGAATGGGCCGAGATTAGAGATACGCAGTATTTT
few,18,TRBD1,TRBJ2-6,TRBV6-2/TRBV6-3,CASSTRDREISGANVLTF,TGTGCCAGCAGTACCCGGGACAGGGAAATCTCTGGGGCCAACGTCCTGACTTTC
-,15,-,TRBJ1-4,TRBV14,CASSQKNFPNEKLFF,TGTGCCAGCAGCCAAAAAAACTTTCCTAATGAAAAACTGTTTTTT
-,13,-,TRBJ1-2,TRBV29-1,CSVEIQGLRGYTF,TGCAGCGTTGAAATCCAGGGTTTACGCGGCTACACCTTC
-,13,TRBD1,TRBJ1-2,TRBV18,CASSPGTGNGYTF,TGTGCCAGCTCACCCGGGACAGGGAATGGCTACACCTTC
-,14,-,TRBJ1-3,TRBV7-8,CASSLQGMRNTIYF,TGTGCCAGCAGCTTACAGGGGATGAGAAACACCATATATTTT
-,16,TRBD1,TRBJ1-2,TRBV15,CATSRGGRTGVAGYTF,TGTGCCACCAGCAGGGGGGGCAGGACAGGGGTGGCGGGCTACACCTTC
-,13,-,TRBJ2-5,TRBV2,CASKTAVGETQYF,TGTGCCAGTAAAACAGCGGTGGGAGAGACCCAGTACTTC
-,18,-,TRBJ1-4,TRBV4-1,CASSQKETGSATNEKLFF,TGCGCCAGCAGCCAAAAGGAGACAGGATCAGCAACTAATGAAAAACTGTTTTTT
-,15,-,TRBJ2-6,TRBV19,CASRGASSGANVLTF,TGTGCCAGTCGGGGGGCATCCTCTGGGGCCAACGTCCTGACTTTC
-,13,TRBD1,TRBJ2-7,TRBV5-5,CASSFNRGHEQYF,TGTGCCAGCAGCTTTAACAGGGGCCACGAGCAGTACTTC
-,12,-,TRBJ1-1,TRBV5-5,CASSYLGGDAFF,TGTGCCAGCAGCTACCTAGGGGGGGACGCTTTCTTT
-,15,-,TRBJ2-3,TRBV6-5,CASSNTGILGDTQYF,TGTGCCAGCAGTAATACCGGGATCCTAGGGGATACGCAGTATTTT
-,13,TRBD2,TRBJ2-7,TRBV5-5,CASSWTSATEQYF,TGTGCCAGCAGCTGGACTAGCGCTACCGAGCAGTACTTC
-,13,-,TRBJ1-1,TRBV11-1,CASSLVYPPEAFF,TGTGCCAGCAGCTTAGTTTATCCCCCGGAAGCTTTCTTT
-,15,-,TRBJ2-5,TRBV19,CASSIANTGKETQYF,TGTGCCAGTAGTATAGCCAACACGGGGAAAGAGACCCAGTACTTC